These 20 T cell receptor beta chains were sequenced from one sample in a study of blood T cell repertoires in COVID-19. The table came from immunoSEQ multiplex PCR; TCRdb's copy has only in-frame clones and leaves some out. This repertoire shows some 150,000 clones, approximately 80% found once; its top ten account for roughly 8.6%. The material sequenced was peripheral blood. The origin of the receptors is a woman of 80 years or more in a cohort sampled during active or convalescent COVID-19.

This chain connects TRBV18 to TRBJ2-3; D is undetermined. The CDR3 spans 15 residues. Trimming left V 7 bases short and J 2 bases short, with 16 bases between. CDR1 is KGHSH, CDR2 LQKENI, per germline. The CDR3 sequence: CASCFSVKNTDTQYF. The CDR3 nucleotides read TGTGCCAGCTGCTTTTCGGTAAAAAACACAGATACGCAGTATTTT.

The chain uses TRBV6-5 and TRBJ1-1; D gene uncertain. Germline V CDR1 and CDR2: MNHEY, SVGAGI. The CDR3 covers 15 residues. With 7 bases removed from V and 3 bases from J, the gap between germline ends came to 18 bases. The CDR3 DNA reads TGTGCCAGCACAAAAGGTCCGGGGATTTACACTGAAGCTTTCTTT. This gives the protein CASTKGPGIYTEAFF.

CDR3 coding DNA: TGTGCCAGCAGCTTGCGGGGCCGCTTCCTCCCGTACAATGAGCAGTTCTTC. Translating gives CASSLRGRFLPYNEQFF. The chain couples TRBV7-6 to TRBJ2-1; possible D gene TRBD2, 6 bases. The CDR3 runs 17 residues. V dropped 3 bases and J dropped 4 bases, with 19 bases sitting between them. CDR1 and CDR2 from the germline V gene are SGHVS and FNYEAQ.

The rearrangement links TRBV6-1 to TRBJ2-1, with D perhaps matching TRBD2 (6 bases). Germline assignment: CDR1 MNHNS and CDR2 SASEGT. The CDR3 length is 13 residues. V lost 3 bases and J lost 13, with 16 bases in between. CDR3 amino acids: CASSEERRGGQFF. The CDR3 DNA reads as TGTGCCAGCAGTGAGGAAAGGCGGGGCGGTCAGTTCTTC.

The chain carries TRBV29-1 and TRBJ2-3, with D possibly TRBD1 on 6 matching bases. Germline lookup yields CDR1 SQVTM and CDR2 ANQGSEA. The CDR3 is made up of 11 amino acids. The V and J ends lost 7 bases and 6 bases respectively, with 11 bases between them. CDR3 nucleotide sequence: TGCAGCGGGGGAAGGGGGGATACGCAGTATTTT. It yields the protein CSGGRGDTQYF.

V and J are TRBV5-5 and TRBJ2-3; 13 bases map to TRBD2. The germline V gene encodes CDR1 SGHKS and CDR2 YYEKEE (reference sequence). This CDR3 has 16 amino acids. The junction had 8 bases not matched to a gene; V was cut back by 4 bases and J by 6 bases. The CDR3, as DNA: TGTGCCAGCAGCATCCGAACTAGCGGGGGGGCGGATACGCAGTATTTT. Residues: CASSIRTSGGADTQYF. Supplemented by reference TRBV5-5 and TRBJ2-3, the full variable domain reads DAGVTQSPTHLIKTRGQQVTLRCSPISGHKSVSWYQQVLGQGPQFIFQYYEKEERGRGNFPDRFSARQFPNYSSELNVNALLLGDSALYLCASSIRTSGGADTQYFGPGTRLTVL.

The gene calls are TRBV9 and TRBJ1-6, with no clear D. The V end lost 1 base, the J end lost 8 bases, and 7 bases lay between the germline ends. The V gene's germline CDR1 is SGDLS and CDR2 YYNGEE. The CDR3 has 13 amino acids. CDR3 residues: CASSVMADSPLHF. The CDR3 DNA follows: TGTGCCAGCAGCGTAATGGCGGATTCACCCCTCCACTTT.

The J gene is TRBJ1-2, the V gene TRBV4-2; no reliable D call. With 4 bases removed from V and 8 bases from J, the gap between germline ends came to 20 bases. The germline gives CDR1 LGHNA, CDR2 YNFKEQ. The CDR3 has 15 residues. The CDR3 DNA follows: TGTGCCAGCAGCCCGCCGGGAGTTCCCTTCGAGGGCTACACCTTC. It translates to CASSPPGVPFEGYTF.

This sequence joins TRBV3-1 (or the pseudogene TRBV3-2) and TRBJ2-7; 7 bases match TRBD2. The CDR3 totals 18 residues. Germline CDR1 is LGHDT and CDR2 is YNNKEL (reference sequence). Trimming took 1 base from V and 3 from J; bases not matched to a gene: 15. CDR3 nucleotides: TGTGCCAGCAGCCAAGTAGACCCACTAGGACTAGACTACTACGAGCAGTACGTC. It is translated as CASSQVDPLGLDYYEQYV.

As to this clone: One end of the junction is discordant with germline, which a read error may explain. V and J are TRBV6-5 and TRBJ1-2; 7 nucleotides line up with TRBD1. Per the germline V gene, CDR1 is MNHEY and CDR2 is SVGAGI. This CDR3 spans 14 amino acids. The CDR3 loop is CASSYFSGDSLMLF. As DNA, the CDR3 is TGTGCCAGCAGTTATTTCTCTGGGGACAGCCTAATGCTCTTC.

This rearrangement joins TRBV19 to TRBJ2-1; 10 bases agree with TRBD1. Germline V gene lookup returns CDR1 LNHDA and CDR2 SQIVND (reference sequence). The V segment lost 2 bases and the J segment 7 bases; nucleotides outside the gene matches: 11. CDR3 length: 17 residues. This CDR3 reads CASSIRQGAYVRNEQFF. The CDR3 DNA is TGTGCCAGTAGTATACGACAGGGGGCGTACGTTCGGAATGAGCAGTTCTTC. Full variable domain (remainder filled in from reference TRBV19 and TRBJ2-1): DGGITQSPKYLFRKEGQNVTLSCEQNLNHDAMYWYRQDPGQGLRLIYYSQIVNDFQKGDIAEGYSVSREKKESFPLTVTSAQKNPTAFYLCASSIRQGAYVRNEQFFGPGTRLTVL.

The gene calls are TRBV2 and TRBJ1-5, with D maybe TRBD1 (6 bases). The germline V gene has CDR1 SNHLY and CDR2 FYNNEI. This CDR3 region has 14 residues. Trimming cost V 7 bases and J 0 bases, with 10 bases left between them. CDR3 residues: CASTTGYSNQPQHF. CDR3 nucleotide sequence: TGTGCCAGCACCACAGGGTATAGCAATCAGCCCCAGCATTTT.

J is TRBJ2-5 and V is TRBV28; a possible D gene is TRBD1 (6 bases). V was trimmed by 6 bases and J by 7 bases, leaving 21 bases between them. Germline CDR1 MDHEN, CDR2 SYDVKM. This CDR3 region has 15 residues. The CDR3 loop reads CASRPKSGAPRTQYF. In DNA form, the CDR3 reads TGTGCCAGCAGACCGAAGTCAGGGGCTCCCCGGACCCAGTACTTC.

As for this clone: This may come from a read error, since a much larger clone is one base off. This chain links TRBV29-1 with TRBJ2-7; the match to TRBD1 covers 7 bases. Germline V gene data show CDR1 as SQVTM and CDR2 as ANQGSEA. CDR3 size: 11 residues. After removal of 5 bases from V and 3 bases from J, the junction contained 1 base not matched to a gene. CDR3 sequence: CSVSGGYEQYF. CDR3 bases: TGCAGCGTTTCAGGGGGCTACGAGCAGTACTTC.

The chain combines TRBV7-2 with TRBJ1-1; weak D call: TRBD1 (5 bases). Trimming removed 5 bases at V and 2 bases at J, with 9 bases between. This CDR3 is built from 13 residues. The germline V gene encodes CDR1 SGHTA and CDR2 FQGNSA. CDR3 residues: CASSQGHNTEAFF. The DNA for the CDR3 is TGTGCCAGCAGCCAAGGACATAACACTGAAGCTTTCTTT.

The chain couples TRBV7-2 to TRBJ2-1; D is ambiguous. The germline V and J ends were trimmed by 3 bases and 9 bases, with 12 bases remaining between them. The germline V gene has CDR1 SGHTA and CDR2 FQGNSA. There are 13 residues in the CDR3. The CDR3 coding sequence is TGTGCCAGCAGCTTGAATCAGGCATTTGAGCAGTTCTTC. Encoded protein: CASSLNQAFEQFF. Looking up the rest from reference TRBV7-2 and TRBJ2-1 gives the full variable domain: GAGVSQSPSNKVTEKGKDVELRCDPISGHTALYWYRQSLGQGLEFLIYFQGNSAPDKSGLPSDRFSAERTGGSVSTLTIQRTQQEDSAVYLCASSLNQAFEQFFGPGTRLTVL.

CDR3 in amino acids: CASSILETNTGELFF. The CDR3 region has the DNA TGTGCCAGTAGTATACTCGAGACGAACACCGGGGAGCTGTTTTTT. J is TRBJ2-2 and V is TRBV19, with D unresolved. Germline V CDR1 and CDR2: LNHDA, SQIVND (reference sequence). Trimming removed 2 bases from V and 0 bases from J, with 7 bases in between. This CDR3 contains 15 residues.

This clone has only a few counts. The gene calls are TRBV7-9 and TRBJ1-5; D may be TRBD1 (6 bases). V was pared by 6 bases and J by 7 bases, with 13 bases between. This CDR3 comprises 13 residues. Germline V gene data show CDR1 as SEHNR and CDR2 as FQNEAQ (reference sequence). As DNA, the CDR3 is TGTGCCAGCAGTCCAACAGGGCGGCAGCCCCAGCATTTT. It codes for CASSPTGRQPQHF.

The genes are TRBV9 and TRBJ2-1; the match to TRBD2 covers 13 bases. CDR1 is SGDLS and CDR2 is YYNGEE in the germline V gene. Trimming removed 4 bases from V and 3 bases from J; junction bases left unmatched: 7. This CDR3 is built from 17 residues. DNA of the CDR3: TGTGCCAGCAGCTTTTCCGGGACTAGCGGGGTCTACAATGAGCAGTTCTTC. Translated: CASSFSGTSGVYNEQFF.

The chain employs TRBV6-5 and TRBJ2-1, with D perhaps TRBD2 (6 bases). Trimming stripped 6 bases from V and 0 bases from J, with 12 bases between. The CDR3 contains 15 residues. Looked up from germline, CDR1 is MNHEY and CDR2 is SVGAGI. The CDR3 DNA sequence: TGTGCCAGCAGGCACGGGGGTAGCTCCTACAATGAGCAGTTCTTC. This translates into CASRHGGSSYNEQFF.